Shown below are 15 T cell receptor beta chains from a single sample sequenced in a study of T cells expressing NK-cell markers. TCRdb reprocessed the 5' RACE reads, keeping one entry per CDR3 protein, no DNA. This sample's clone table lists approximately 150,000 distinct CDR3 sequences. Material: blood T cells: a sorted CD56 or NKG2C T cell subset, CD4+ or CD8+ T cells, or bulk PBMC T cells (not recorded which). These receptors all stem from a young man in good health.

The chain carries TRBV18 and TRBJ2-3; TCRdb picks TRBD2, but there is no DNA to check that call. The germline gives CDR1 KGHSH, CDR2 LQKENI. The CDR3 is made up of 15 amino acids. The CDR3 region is CASSPPEGPTDTQYF.

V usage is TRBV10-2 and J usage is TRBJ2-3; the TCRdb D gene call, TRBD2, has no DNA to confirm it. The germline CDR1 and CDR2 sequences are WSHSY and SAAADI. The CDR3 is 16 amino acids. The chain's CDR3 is CASSEEASGLTDTQYF.

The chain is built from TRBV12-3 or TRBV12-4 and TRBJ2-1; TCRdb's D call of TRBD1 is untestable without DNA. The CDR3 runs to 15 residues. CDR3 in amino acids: CASSWLGPNYNEQFF.

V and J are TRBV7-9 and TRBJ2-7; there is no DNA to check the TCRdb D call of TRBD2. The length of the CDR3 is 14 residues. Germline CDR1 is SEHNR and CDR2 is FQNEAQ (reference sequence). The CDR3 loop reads CASSINEGAYEQYF.

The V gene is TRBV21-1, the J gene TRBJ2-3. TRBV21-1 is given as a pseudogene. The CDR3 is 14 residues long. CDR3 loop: CASSKVGRPDTQYF.

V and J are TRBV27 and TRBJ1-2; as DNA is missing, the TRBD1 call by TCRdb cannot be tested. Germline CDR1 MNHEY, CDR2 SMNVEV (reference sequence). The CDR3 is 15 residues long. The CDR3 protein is CASSLYMDRDYGYTF.

This CDR3 reads CASSQPGLAESSYNEQFF. The rearrangement joins TRBV3-1 to TRBJ2-1; the D gene TCRdb calls, TRBD2, cannot be checked with no DNA. The CDR3 runs 18 residues. Germline assignment: CDR1 LGHDT and CDR2 YNNKEL (reference sequence).

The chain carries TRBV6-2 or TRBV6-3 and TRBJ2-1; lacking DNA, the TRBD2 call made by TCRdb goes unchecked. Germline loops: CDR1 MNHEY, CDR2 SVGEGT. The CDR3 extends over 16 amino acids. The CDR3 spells CASSLGGGPGYNEQFF.

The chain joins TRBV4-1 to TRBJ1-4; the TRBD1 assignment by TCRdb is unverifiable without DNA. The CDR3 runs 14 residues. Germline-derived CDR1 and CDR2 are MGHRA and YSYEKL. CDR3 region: CASSQENPGEKLFF.

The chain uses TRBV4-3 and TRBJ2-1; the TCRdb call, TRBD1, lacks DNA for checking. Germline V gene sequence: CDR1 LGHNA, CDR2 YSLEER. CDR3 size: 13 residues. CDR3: CASSQALDNEQFF.

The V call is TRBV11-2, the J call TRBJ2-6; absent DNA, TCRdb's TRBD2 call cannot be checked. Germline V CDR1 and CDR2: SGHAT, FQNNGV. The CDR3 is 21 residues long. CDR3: CASSLERTGTSSYSGANVLTF.

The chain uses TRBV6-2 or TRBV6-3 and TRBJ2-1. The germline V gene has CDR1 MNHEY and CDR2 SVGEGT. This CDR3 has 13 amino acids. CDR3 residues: CASWRPSYNEQFF.

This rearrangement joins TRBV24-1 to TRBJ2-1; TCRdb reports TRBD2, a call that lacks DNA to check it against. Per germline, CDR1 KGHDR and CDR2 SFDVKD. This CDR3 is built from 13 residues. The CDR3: CATGAGGVNEQFF.

CDR3 amino acids: CASSYMVSETQYF. J is TRBJ2-5 and V is TRBV6-2 or TRBV6-3. The CDR3 is made up of 13 amino acids. In germline, CDR1 is MNHEY, CDR2 SVGEGT.

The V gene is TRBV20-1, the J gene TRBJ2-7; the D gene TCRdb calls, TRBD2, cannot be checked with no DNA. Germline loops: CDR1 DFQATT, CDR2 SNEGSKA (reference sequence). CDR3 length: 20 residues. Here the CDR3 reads CSASTLDRHLAGEDSYEQYF.